Each of the 7 T cell receptor beta chains below was sequenced from the same sample in a study of CD8 T cells in Susac syndrome. Reverse transcription of about 0.5 to 1 ug RNA was carried out with random hexamers. TCRdb passed the immunoSEQ multiplex PCR reads through MiXCR, listing each CDR3 protein once. This table has about 140,000 distinct CDR3 sequences, roughly 95% appearing once. Sample: CD4+ T cells from PBMCs. These receptor sequences come from a human donor with Susac syndrome.

V and J are TRBV7-9 and TRBJ2-3, with D hard to call. The V gene's germline CDR1 is SEHNR and CDR2 FQNEAQ (reference sequence). The CDR3 extends over 13 amino acids. V was pared by 4 bases and J by 6 bases, with 11 bases between. CDR3 sequence reads: CASSSKGVDTQYF. The CDR3 DNA sequence: TGTGCCAGCAGCTCCAAAGGTGTCGATACGCAGTATTTT.

This chain uses TRBV2 with TRBJ2-2, with TRBD2 matching over 9 bases. Germline-derived CDR1 and CDR2 are SNHLY and FYNNEI. V lost 8 bases to trimming and J lost 0 bases; unmatched junction nucleotides: 7. The CDR3 consists of 16 residues. The CDR3, as DNA: TGTGCCAGCTGGGGGGCGGGAGGGACGAACACCGGGGAGCTGTTTTTT. Translation gives CASWGAGGTNTGELFF.

This sequence joins TRBV19 and TRBJ1-5; TRBD1 might be the D (5 bases). Germline CDR1 reads LNHDA; CDR2 reads SQIVND (reference sequence). V dropped 6 bases and J dropped 5 bases, with 11 bases sitting between them. CDR3 length equals 13 residues. CDR3 coding DNA: TGTGCCAGTAGAGGACAAGGGGATCAGCCCCAGCATTTT. This gives the protein CASRGQGDQPQHF.

V usage is TRBV28 and J usage is TRBJ1-5; 7 nucleotides match TRBD1. Germline-derived CDR1 and CDR2 are MDHEN and SYDVKM. Losses at the gene ends were 3 bases for V and 5 bases for J; bases not matched to a gene: 7. This CDR3 region has 15 residues. As DNA, the CDR3 is TGTGCCAGCAGTTTCCGTAGGGGGCCTTATCAGCCCCAGCATTTT. This codes for CASSFRRGPYQPQHF.

V usage is TRBV18 and J usage is TRBJ1-6; no clear D gene. Germline V gene data show CDR1 as KGHSH and CDR2 as LQKENI. The CDR3 consists of 13 residues. V gave up 3 bases and J gave up 10 bases, with 10 bases separating them. The DNA for the CDR3 is TGTGCCAGCTCACCTATGGAGGGATCACCCCTCCACTTT. Amino acids: CASSPMEGSPLHF.

This clonotype appeared a single time. The chain is built from TRBV9 and TRBJ1-3; D is unresolved. Germline values: CDR1 SGDLS, CDR2 YYNGEE. Trimming took 1 base from V and 0 from J, leaving 5 bases between them. The CDR3 totals 14 residues. CDR3 residues: CASSVSRSGNTIYF. CDR3 nucleotides: TGTGCCAGCAGCGTATCCCGCTCTGGAAACACCATATATTTT.

This clonotype was seen more than once but under ten times. The rearrangement links TRBV5-6 to TRBJ2-3, with 7 bases fitting TRBD1. Losses at the gene ends were 4 bases for V and 3 bases for J; bases not matched to a gene: 2. Germline V gene sequence: CDR1 SGHDT, CDR2 YYEEEE. This CDR3 region has 13 residues. CDR3 DNA sequence: TGTGCCAGCAGCCAACAGGGGACAGATACGCAGTATTTT. Protein sequence: CASSQQGTDTQYF.